This passage covers 29 T cell receptor beta chains from one sample sequenced in a study of naive and memory T cell subsets. The SP2 primer and nested alpha and beta constant region primers amplified ligated cDNA in four rounds. TCRdb recomputed calls from the UMI-ligation and nested PCR reads with MiXCR, one row per CDR3 protein. The table has more than 30,000 distinct CDR3 sequences, approximately 9.9% seen once. The treatment is: skin biopsy from PPD injection site in Mantoux-positive individual. The library had UMIs added by 3' ligation of an oligonucleotide to TCR cDNA. The specimen was skin, collected from a tuberculin skin test site. Receptors were obtained from an adult in good health.

In its sample, this clonotype was seen many times. The chain links TRBV7-9 to TRBJ2-1; TRBD1 might be the D (5 bases). V was pared by 4 bases and J by 6 bases, with 16 bases between. Germline V gene lookup returns CDR1 SEHNR and CDR2 FQNEAQ (reference sequence). The CDR3 length is 15 residues. The CDR3 DNA is TGTGCCAGCAGCTCGACAGCCCTGTCGAGCAATGAGCAGTTCTTC. This translates into CASSSTALSSNEQFF.

The genes are TRBV30 and TRBJ2-7, with TRBD2 matching 7 bases. The trim removed 3 bases at V and 6 bases at J, leaving 11 bases unmatched. In germline, CDR1 is GTSNPN, CDR2 SVGIG (reference sequence). CDR3 length: 14 amino acids. The CDR3: CAWSLLREDSEQYF. Written as DNA, the CDR3 is TGTGCCTGGAGCCTTCTCCGGGAGGATAGCGAGCAGTACTTC.

This clonotype has at least ten counts. DNA for the CDR3: TGCAGTGCTACCAGCGGTAACATCTACGAGCAGTACTTC. Its translation: CSATSGNIYEQYF. The chain uses TRBV20-1 and TRBJ2-7, with D possibly matching TRBD2 (5 bases). V lost 4 bases to trimming and J lost 3 bases, with 13 bases between them. The germline CDR1 and CDR2 sequences are DFQATT and SNEGSKA (reference sequence). The CDR3 spans 13 residues.

The table lists this clonotype with a few counts. V usage is TRBV9 and J usage is TRBJ1-4; D is ambiguous. Germline CDR1 is SGDLS and CDR2 is YYNGEE. Trimming cost V 2 bases and J 8 bases, with 13 bases left between them. The CDR3 loop spans 14 amino acids. The CDR3 DNA sequence: TGTGCCAGCAGCGTGTCCCATTTCGGGGAAAAACTGTTTTTT. Amino acid sequence: CASSVSHFGEKLFF.

V usage is TRBV7-8 and J usage is TRBJ1-1, with D possibly being TRBD1 (6 bases). V lost 4 bases and J lost 3, with 15 bases in between. CDR1 is SGHVS, CDR2 FQNEAQ, per germline. The CDR3 consists of 15 residues. The CDR3 spells CASSSPGHGDTEAFF. CDR3 DNA: TGTGCCAGCAGCTCCCCGGGACACGGGGACACTGAAGCTTTCTTT. Variable domain in full (rest from reference TRBV7-8 and TRBJ1-1): GAGVSQSPRYKVAKRGQDVALRCDPISGHVSLFWYQQALGQGPEFLTYFQNEAQLDKSGLPSDRFFAERPEGSVSTLKIQRTQQEDSAVYLCASSSPGHGDTEAFFGQGTRLTVV.

The genes are TRBV5-4 and TRBJ2-1; D not resolved. Germline values: CDR1 SGHNT, CDR2 YYREEE (reference sequence). The CDR3 spans 11 residues. V shed 4 bases and J shed 7 bases, with 6 bases lying between them. CDR3 protein: CASSMRNEQFF. In DNA form, the CDR3 reads TGTGCCAGCAGCATGAGAAATGAGCAGTTCTTC.

In this sample, this clonotype turned up many times. The chain has TRBV11-2 and TRBJ1-1; D call uncertain. The germline CDR1 and CDR2 sequences are SGHAT and FQNNGV. This CDR3 has 13 amino acids. The ends were cut back, 5 bases at V and 1 base at J, with 8 bases in the middle. The CDR3 loop is CASSVLENTEAFF. The CDR3, as DNA: TGTGCCAGCAGCGTCCTCGAGAACACTGAAGCTTTCTTT.

This clonotype was observed many times. The J gene is TRBJ2-5, the V gene TRBV29-1; TRBD2 aligns across 9 bases. V dropped 6 bases and J dropped 7; count of bases not matched to a gene: 9. CDR1 SQVTM and CDR2 ANQGSEA come from the germline V gene. This CDR3 region has 13 residues. The CDR3 protein is CSVLLATSGTQYF. In DNA form, the CDR3 reads TGCAGCGTCCTTCTAGCGACTAGCGGGACCCAGTACTTC.

The chain links TRBV5-1 to TRBJ2-3, with D unresolved. This CDR3 is built from 13 residues. V lost 1 base, J lost 2 bases, and 5 bases lay in between. Per the germline V gene, CDR1 is SGHRS and CDR2 is YFSETQ. The DNA of the CDR3 is TGCGCCAGCAGCTTGCAAATCACAGATACGCAGTATTTT. It is translated as CASSLQITDTQYF.

There are many counts of this clonotype. The chain couples TRBV5-1 to TRBJ2-1, with D possibly being TRBD1 (6 bases). Germline CDR1 and CDR2: SGHRS and YFSETQ. CDR3 length equals 13 residues. V dropped 4 bases and J dropped 5 bases, with 10 bases sitting between them. CDR3 amino acids: CASSKTGHNEQFF. CDR3 in DNA: TGCGCCAGCAGCAAGACAGGCCACAATGAGCAGTTCTTC.

This clonotype was detected only a few times. J is TRBJ2-7 and V is TRBV7-9, with a tentative D call TRBD2 (6 bases). CDR3 size: 14 residues. Germline V gene data show CDR1 as SEHNR and CDR2 as FQNEAQ (reference sequence). The germline V and J ends were trimmed by 3 bases and 6 bases, with 15 bases remaining between them. For the CDR3, the DNA is TGTGCCAGCAGCTTGAACGGAATGGGGGGCGAGCAGTACTTC. It is translated as CASSLNGMGGEQYF.

As to this clonotype: A clone one base away is much larger, so this may be a read error. The chain employs TRBV7-9 and TRBJ2-1; 13 nucleotides align to TRBD2. Germline V gives CDR1 SEHNR, CDR2 FQNEAQ (reference sequence). V lost 8 bases to trimming and J lost 15 bases; unmatched junction nucleotides: 7. The CDR3 is 12 residues long. The CDR3 DNA is TGTGCCAGCTTTGGACTAGCGGGAGTAGGGTTCTTC. Translation: CASFGLAGVGFF.

Many counts were recorded for this clonotype. The chain employs TRBV29-1 and TRBJ1-1; a weak D match, TRBD1 (5 bases). The CDR3 is 15 residues long. With 6 bases removed from V and 0 bases from J, the gap between germline ends came to 17 bases. The V gene's germline CDR1 is SQVTM and CDR2 ANQGSEA. As DNA, the CDR3 is TGCAGCGTATACGGTACAGGTGAGATGAACACTGAAGCTTTCTTT. Protein: CSVYGTGEMNTEAFF.

This clonotype was counted only a few times. The rearrangement uses TRBV18 and TRBJ2-1; TRBD2 agrees at 15 bases. CDR3 length equals 17 residues. Germline CDR1 KGHSH, CDR2 LQKENI. Germline trimming cut 5 bases from V and 4 bases from J; bases unmatched to any gene: 6. CDR3 DNA sequence: TGTGCCAGCTCATCTGGACTAGCGGGGGGGATATACAATGAGCAGTTCTTC. Translating it yields CASSSGLAGGIYNEQFF. The full variable domain, in which reference TRBV18 and TRBJ2-1 provide the parts outside the CDR3, is NAGVMQNPRHLVRRRGQEARLRCSPMKGHSHVYWYRQLPEEGLKFMVYLQKENIIDESGMPKERFSAEFPKEGPSILRIQQVVRGDSAAYFCASSSGLAGGIYNEQFFGPGTRLTVL.

This clonotype was seen many times. This chain links TRBV11-2 with TRBJ2-1; D gene uncertain. Germline assignment: CDR1 SGHAT and CDR2 FQNNGV. V gave up 3 bases and J gave up 7 bases, with 7 bases separating them. This CDR3 spans 12 amino acids. The CDR3, as DNA: TGTGCCAGCAGCTTGGATGGGAATGAGCAGTTCTTC. Protein: CASSLDGNEQFF.

This clonotype was picked up many times. This chain joins TRBV12-3 or TRBV12-4 and TRBJ2-5; D is unclear. The CDR3 covers 11 residues. V shed 5 bases and J shed 5 bases, with 6 bases lying between them. DNA for the CDR3: TGTGCCAGCAGTCAATTGGAGACCCAGTACTTC. It encodes CASSQLETQYF.

Only one count was recorded for this clonotype. Given a much more abundant clone one base away, this may be a read error. The chain links TRBV24-1 to TRBJ1-2, with D unclear. V shed 0 bases and J shed 4 bases, with 11 bases lying between them. CDR1 is KGHDR, CDR2 SFDVKD, per germline. This CDR3 contains 15 residues. CDR3 amino acids: CATSDLRWGVYGYTF. In DNA, the CDR3 is TGTGCCACCAGTGATTTGCGGTGGGGAGTCTATGGCTACACCTTC.

This clonotype has a handful of counts. The genes are TRBV5-4 and TRBJ2-1; 16 bases map to TRBD2. The junction had 5 bases not matched to a gene; V was cut back by 4 bases and J by 1 base. Germline CDR1 and CDR2: SGHNT and YYREEE (reference sequence). The CDR3 contains 18 residues. For the CDR3, the DNA is TGTGCCAGCAGCACGGGACTAGCGGGAGGGCCATCCTACAATGAGCAGTTCTTC. It is translated as CASSTGLAGGPSYNEQFF.

V gene TRBV7-9 combines with J gene TRBJ1-4; 8 nucleotides align to TRBD1. The junction had 3 bases not matched to a gene; V was cut back by 5 bases and J by 7 bases. Germline assignment: CDR1 SEHNR and CDR2 FQNEAQ (reference sequence). The CDR3 consists of 13 residues. The CDR3 DNA reads TGTGCCAGCAGCAACACAGGGGGTGAAAAACTGTTTTTT. Residues: CASSNTGGEKLFF.

This chain links TRBV28 with TRBJ1-5; D unclear. The length of the CDR3 is 14 residues. Germline V lookup: CDR1 MDHEN, CDR2 SYDVKM. Trimming took off 1 base at V and 4 bases at J, with 8 bases between the two ends. The DNA for the CDR3 is TGTGCCAGCAGTTTATTGGGGAAGAATCAGCCCCAGCATTTT. Translation: CASSLLGKNQPQHF.

This clonotype occurred many times. This chain links TRBV28 with TRBJ2-7, with D perhaps TRBD2 (5 bases). Deletions cut 6 bases from V and 3 bases from J, with 12 bases between. The CDR3 is made up of 13 amino acids. Germline V gene sequence: CDR1 MDHEN, CDR2 SYDVKM. In DNA form, the CDR3 reads TGTGCCAGCAGCCCCTCGGGAAGCTACGAGCAGTACTTC. Its translation is CASSPSGSYEQYF.

This clonotype was observed at least ten times. V usage is TRBV4-2 and J usage is TRBJ2-7; 8 bases are a match to TRBD2. Losses at the gene ends were 3 bases for V and 2 bases for J; bases not matched to a gene: 6. This CDR3 comprises 15 residues. Germline V lookup: CDR1 LGHNA, CDR2 YNFKEQ. In nucleotides, the CDR3 is TGTGCCAGCAGCCACAGCGGGAGCGTCGCCTACGAGCAGTACTTC. Translating it yields CASSHSGSVAYEQYF.

This clonotype was found a few times. The chain's CDR3 is CASSVVGVPQPQHF. The CDR3 DNA sequence: TGTGCCAGCAGCGTAGTCGGGGTCCCCCAGCCCCAGCATTTT. The chain recombines TRBV9 with TRBJ1-5, with unresolved D. Germline V CDR1 and CDR2: SGDLS, YYNGEE. The CDR3 length is 14 residues. Trimming left V 0 bases short and J 7 bases short, with 11 bases between.

This clonotype was recorded at least ten times. This chain connects TRBV20-1 to TRBJ2-1, with TRBD2 identical over 8 bases. The CDR3 sequence is 15 residues long. With V trimmed by 1 base and J by 7 bases, 9 bases remained unmatched. Germline-derived CDR1 and CDR2 are DFQATT and SNEGSKA (reference sequence). The CDR3, as DNA: TGCAGTGCTAGAGGGTTCGGGAGGGCCGCAAATGAGCAGTTCTTC. It is translated as CSARGFGRAANEQFF.

The rearrangement links TRBV7-8 to TRBJ1-2; D remains ambiguous. CDR3 size: 13 residues. From germline, CDR1 is SGHVS and CDR2 FQNEAQ. The germline V and J ends were trimmed by 0 bases and 8 bases, with 10 bases remaining between them. CDR3 loop: CASSLARFRGYTF. In nucleotides, the CDR3 is TGTGCCAGCAGCTTAGCCCGGTTTAGGGGCTACACCTTC. The full variable domain, with the rest looked up from reference TRBV7-8 and TRBJ1-2, is GAGVSQSPRYKVAKRGQDVALRCDPISGHVSLFWYQQALGQGPEFLTYFQNEAQLDKSGLPSDRFFAERPEGSVSTLKIQRTQQEDSAVYLCASSLARFRGYTFGSGTRLTVV.

The chain links TRBV5-1 to TRBJ1-1; D remains unclear. V was shortened by 7 bases and J by 0 bases, with 13 bases between the two germline ends. The length of the CDR3 is 14 residues. Germline V gene sequence: CDR1 SGHRS, CDR2 YFSETQ. The CDR3 DNA is TGCGCCAGCCGTCCCGGACCTATGAACACTGAAGCTTTCTTT. Translated, it gives CASRPGPMNTEAFF. The full variable domain, its missing parts supplied by reference TRBV5-1 and TRBJ1-1, is KAGVTQTPRYLIKTRGQQVTLSCSPISGHRSVSWYQQTPGQGLQFLFEYFSETQRNKGNFPGRFSGRQFSNSRSEMNVSTLELGDSALYLCASRPGPMNTEAFFGQGTRLTVV.

This clonotype came up a few times. The rearrangement uses TRBV29-1 and TRBJ1-1, with unresolved D. V was trimmed by 6 bases and J by 6 bases, leaving 11 bases between them. In germline, CDR1 is SQVTM, CDR2 ANQGSEA. The CDR3 consists of 11 residues. The CDR3 DNA is TGCAGCGTCCTTCGCGGGGCTGAAGCTTTCTTT. It yields the protein CSVLRGAEAFF.

The sample holds a few counts of this clonotype. The V and J genes are TRBV20-1 and TRBJ2-1; weak D call: TRBD2 (6 bases). The CDR3 has 15 residues. Per the germline V gene, CDR1 is DFQATT and CDR2 is SNEGSKA (reference sequence). V gave up 6 bases and J gave up 7 bases, with 22 bases separating them. CDR3 in DNA: TGCAGTGCGACCGGACTAAGGGGTCCAGGTAATGAGCAGTTCTTC. This encodes CSATGLRGPGNEQFF.

The sample holds many counts of this clonotype. The chain uses TRBV20-1 and TRBJ1-1; a possible D gene is TRBD1 (6 bases). The V end was cut by 6 bases, the J end by 0 bases, with 14 bases between. The germline V gene has CDR1 DFQATT and CDR2 SNEGSKA (reference sequence). The CDR3 extends over 14 amino acids. The CDR3 DNA reads TGCAGTGCCCGTGGGGGGCTGTTGAACACTGAAGCTTTCTTT. Its translation: CSARGGLLNTEAFF.